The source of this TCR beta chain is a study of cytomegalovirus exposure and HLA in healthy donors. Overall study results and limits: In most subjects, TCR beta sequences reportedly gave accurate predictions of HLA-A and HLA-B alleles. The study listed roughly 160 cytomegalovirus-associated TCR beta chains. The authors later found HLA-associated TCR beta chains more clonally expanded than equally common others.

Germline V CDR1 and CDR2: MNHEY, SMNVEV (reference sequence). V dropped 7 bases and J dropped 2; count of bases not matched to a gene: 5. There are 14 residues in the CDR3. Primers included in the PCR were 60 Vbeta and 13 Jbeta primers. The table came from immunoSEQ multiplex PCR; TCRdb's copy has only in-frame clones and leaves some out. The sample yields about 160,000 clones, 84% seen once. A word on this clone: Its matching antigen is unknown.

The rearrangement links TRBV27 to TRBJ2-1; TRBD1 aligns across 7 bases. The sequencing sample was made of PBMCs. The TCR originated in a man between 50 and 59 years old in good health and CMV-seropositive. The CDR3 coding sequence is TGTGCCAGCACTGCGACAGGGACCTACAATGAGCAGTTCTTC. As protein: CASTATGTYNEQFF.